This passage covers 12 T cell receptor beta chains from one sample sequenced in a study of vaccination and CD4 T cells after COVID-19. Treatment reported: roughly 10-day PBMC culture with coronavirus spike peptide pools or control peptides (ViraFEST assay). Sequencing of the DNA from cultured CD4+ T cells was carried out with the Oncomine TCR Beta short-read assay. TCRdb reanalysed the PCR reads using MiXCR and keeps one entry per CDR3 protein. The table shows around 18,000 distinct CDR3 sequences, with 35% to 40% occurring only once. These receptors have no identified antigens. The sequenced sample consisted of CD4+ T cells from blood, cultured in vitro. The receptors stem from a human donor who had recovered from COVID-19.

This clonotype has just a few counts. This chain links TRBV27 with TRBJ2-3; D uncertain. Germline values: CDR1 MNHEY, CDR2 SMNVEV (reference sequence). Trimming pared 6 bases from V and 5 bases from J, leaving 27 bases between. The CDR3 covers 18 residues. CDR3: CASSPSHLTIGSRDTQYF. The CDR3 DNA sequence: TGTGCCAGCAGCCCCTCTCACTTGACAATCGGATCCAGAGATACGCAGTATTTT.

In this sample, this clonotype turned up a few times. This chain joins TRBV7-8 and TRBJ1-1; TRBD1 aligns across 8 bases. The CDR3 spans 15 residues. CDR1 SGHVS and CDR2 FQNEAQ come from the germline V gene. The V gene end was trimmed by 5 bases and the J gene end by 7 bases; junction bases not matched to a gene: 12. CDR3: CASSRQQTGGGEAFF. CDR3 nucleotides: TGTGCCAGCAGCAGACAACAAACAGGGGGAGGTGAAGCTTTCTTT.

The chain has TRBV7-2 and TRBJ2-5, with D possibly being TRBD1 or TRBD2 (5 bases each). From germline, CDR1 is SGHTA and CDR2 FQGNSA. CDR3 length: 15 residues. Trimming removed 5 bases at V and 2 bases at J, with 15 bases between. The CDR3 sequence: CASSLQKGPQETQYF. In DNA, the CDR3 is TGTGCCAGCAGCCTACAAAAGGGACCACAAGAGACCCAGTACTTC.

This clonotype was detected only a few times. The rearrangement uses TRBV6-5 and TRBJ1-5, with D perhaps matching TRBD1 (5 bases). The CDR3 is 15 amino acids. The V end lost 3 bases, the J end lost 2 bases, and 11 bases lay between the germline ends. Looked up from germline, CDR1 is MNHEY and CDR2 is SVGAGI. In nucleotides, the CDR3 is TGTGCCAGCAGTTATTTGACAGAGCGCAATCAGCCCCAGCATTTT. This translates into CASSYLTERNQPQHF.

Only a few counts were recorded for this clonotype. The genes are TRBV5-4 and TRBJ1-6; the match to TRBD1 covers 7 bases. The CDR3 contains 14 residues. Trimming removed 0 bases from V and 13 bases from J; junction bases left unmatched: 7. Looked up from germline, CDR1 is SGHNT and CDR2 is YYREEE (reference sequence). The CDR3 DNA reads TGTGCCAGCAGCTTGGACCCACAGGGGCGTCCCCTCCACTTT. This translates into CASSLDPQGRPLHF.

This clonotype was seen a handful of times. The chain carries TRBV6-5 and TRBJ2-2; TRBD1 or TRBD2 may be the D gene (5 bases each). This CDR3 contains 17 residues. Trimming took 2 bases from V and 3 from J, leaving 16 bases between them. CDR1 and CDR2 from the germline V gene are MNHEY and SVGAGI. The CDR3 DNA reads as TGTGCCAGCAGTTACGGGCTCAGGGACGGGCACACCGGGGAGCTGTTTTTT. It translates to CASSYGLRDGHTGELFF.

This clonotype occurred a few times. The V gene is TRBV20-1, the J gene TRBJ2-2, with D possibly TRBD2 on 6 matching bases. Per germline, CDR1 DFQATT and CDR2 SNEGSKA (reference sequence). The CDR3 totals 16 residues. Between the trimmed V and J ends, which lost 2 bases and 2 bases, there was a span of 15 bases. Written as DNA, the CDR3 is TGCAGTGCTAGATCTCCCGGGACTGTAAACACCGGGGAGCTGTTTTTT. Translated, it gives CSARSPGTVNTGELFF.

This sequence joins TRBV30 and TRBJ2-7; D perhaps matches TRBD1 (6 bases). CDR1 is GTSNPN, CDR2 SVGIG, per germline (reference sequence). This CDR3 has 14 amino acids. V lost 0 bases to trimming and J lost 3 bases, with 12 bases between them. The CDR3 DNA sequence: TGTGCCTGGAGTGTACCCGGCAGGGGCTACGAGCAGTACTTC. Translated, it gives CAWSVPGRGYEQYF.

This clonotype showed up just a few times. The genes are TRBV12-3 or TRBV12-4 and TRBJ2-7; 7 nucleotides agree with TRBD1. J lost 0 bases, V lost 3 bases, and 2 bases had no gene match. The CDR3 covers 14 residues. CDR3 bases: TGTGCCAGCAGTTTCGGGACAGCCTCCTACGAGCAGTACTTC. It is translated as CASSFGTASYEQYF.

This chain uses TRBV19 with TRBJ2-5, with D unclear. V was shortened by 6 bases and J by 7 bases, with 18 bases between the two germline ends. There are 14 residues in the CDR3. Germline V lookup: CDR1 LNHDA, CDR2 SQIVND (reference sequence). The CDR3 protein is CASSNDPSLGTQYF. As DNA, the CDR3 is TGTGCCAGTAGCAACGACCCGAGTCTAGGGACCCAGTACTTC.

A single count supports this clonotype. This sequence joins TRBV7-3 and TRBJ2-1, with D perhaps matching TRBD1 (6 bases). Germline V lookup: CDR1 SGHTA, CDR2 FQGTGA. Trimming took 4 bases from V and 5 from J, leaving 9 bases between them. This CDR3 has 13 amino acids. CDR3 bases: TGTGCCAGCAGCTCCCGACAGGACAATGAGCAGTTCTTC. It codes for CASSSRQDNEQFF.

This clonotype is large (0.1 to 1%) by share. The chain recombines TRBV20-1 with TRBJ1-5, with TRBD1 as a possible D gene (5 bases). The V end lost 3 bases, the J end lost 6 bases, and 15 bases lay between the germline ends. Germline lookup yields CDR1 DFQATT and CDR2 SNEGSKA (reference sequence). This CDR3 region has 14 residues. Here the CDR3 DNA reads TGCAGTGCTAGTTTTGGGGGGGTCGGTCAGCCCCAGCATTTT. Its translation: CSASFGGVGQPQHF.